The TCR beta chain described here comes from a study of T cells in women clearing cervical HPV infection. Study information: Controls' single incident HPV16 infection cleared within 12 months without precancer. Case blood drawn at lesion detection; control blood after infection cleared. Regarding the study as a whole: Cases carried less TRBV6-7 than controls: roughly 0.11% versus 0.16%.

Measured with immunoSEQ multiplex PCR; TCRdb has only the in-frame clones, and not every one. This repertoire comprises under 45,000 clones; its ten largest clones make up less than 8.5%. As regards this clone: Its antigen is still unknown. The read is 3 residues too short to cover the CDR3 end, so that end is filled in from the germline J gene.

All donors had a single incident cervical HPV16 infection, not prevalent. V lost 0 bases, J lost 0 bases, and 10 bases lay in between. The CDR3 consists of 15 residues. Per the germline V gene, CDR1 is DFQATT and CDR2 is SNEGSKA (reference sequence). Sequenced: blood buffy coat. The chain links TRBV20-1 to TRBJ2-3; TRBD2 is a possible D gene (5 bases). This TCR was recovered from a woman aged 18 to 75 with a cervical HPV16 infection that either progressed to CIN3+ or cleared (not recorded which). The CDR3 loop reads CSARDQRSSTDTQYF. The covered CDR3 bases are TGCAGTGCTAGAGACCAGCGGTCTAGCACAGATACG.